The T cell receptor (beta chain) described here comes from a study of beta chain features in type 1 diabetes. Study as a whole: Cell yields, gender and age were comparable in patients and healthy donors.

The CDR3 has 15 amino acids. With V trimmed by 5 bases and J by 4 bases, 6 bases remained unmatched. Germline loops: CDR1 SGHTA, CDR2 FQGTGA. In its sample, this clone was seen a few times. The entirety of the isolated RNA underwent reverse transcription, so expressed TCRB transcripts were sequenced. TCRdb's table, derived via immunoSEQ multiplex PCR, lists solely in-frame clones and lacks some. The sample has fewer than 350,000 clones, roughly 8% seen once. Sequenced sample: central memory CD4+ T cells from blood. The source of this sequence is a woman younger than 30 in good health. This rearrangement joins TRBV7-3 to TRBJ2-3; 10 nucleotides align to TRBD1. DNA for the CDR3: TGTGCCAGCAGCCAACACGGGACAGGGGCAGATACGCAGTATTTT. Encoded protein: CASSQHGTGADTQYF.